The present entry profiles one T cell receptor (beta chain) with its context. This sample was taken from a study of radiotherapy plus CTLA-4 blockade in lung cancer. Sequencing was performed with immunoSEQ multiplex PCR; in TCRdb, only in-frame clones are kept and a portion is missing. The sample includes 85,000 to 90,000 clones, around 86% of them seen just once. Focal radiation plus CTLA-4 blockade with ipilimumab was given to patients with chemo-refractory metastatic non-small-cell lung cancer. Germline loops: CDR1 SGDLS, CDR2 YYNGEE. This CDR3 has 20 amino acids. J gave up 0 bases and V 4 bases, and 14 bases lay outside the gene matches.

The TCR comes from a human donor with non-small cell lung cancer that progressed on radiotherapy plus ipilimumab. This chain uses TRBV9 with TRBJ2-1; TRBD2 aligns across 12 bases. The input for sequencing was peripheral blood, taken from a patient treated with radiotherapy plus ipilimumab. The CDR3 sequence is CASSPAGLAGRMGSYNEQFF. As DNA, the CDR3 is TGTGCCAGCAGCCCAGCCGGACTAGCGGGAAGAATGGGCTCCTACAATGAGCAGTTCTTC. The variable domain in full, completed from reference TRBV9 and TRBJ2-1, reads DSGVTQTPKHLITATGQRVTLRCSPRSGDLSVYWYQQSLDQGLQFLIQYYNGEERAKGNILERFSAQQFPDLHSELNLSSLELGDSALYFCASSPAGLAGRMGSYNEQFFGPGTRLTVL.